These T cell receptor beta chains were read from a single sample in a study of lymphopenia after photon versus proton radiotherapy. Only in-frame clones appear in the TCRdb table, and some are missing; sequencing was by immunoSEQ multiplex PCR. The table has about 50,000 clones, roughly nine tenths seen once. Sequencing used peripheral blood, obtained from a patient treated with photon-based radiotherapy. These receptors were obtained from a woman in her thirties or forties with cholangiocarcinoma. The CDR3 runs from the conserved cysteine through the conserved F or W. Each record gives: CDR3 protein, CDR3 DNA, V gene, clone size, D gene, J gene. D genes are given only for firm matches. The listing skips clone size in some rows; elsewhere it reads once, few, many or a size class.

CDR3: CASSPGTGGSYGYTF; DNA: TGTGCCAGCAGCCCCGGGACAGGGGGGTCCTATGGCTACACCTTC; V: TRBV7-2; size: .; D: TRBD1; J: TRBJ1-2
CDR3: CASSEVGQGTYEQYF; DNA: TGTGCCAGCAGTGAGGTAGGACAGGGCACCTACGAGCAGTACTTC; V: TRBV2; size: .; D: TRBD1; J: TRBJ2-7
CDR3: CASSFSRGSYEQYF; DNA: TGTGCCAGCAGCTTCAGCAGGGGCTCCTACGAGCAGTACTTC; V: TRBV11-1; size: .; D: .; J: TRBJ2-7
CDR3: CASSPGGYEQYF; DNA: TGTGCCAGCAGCCCCGGGGGGTACGAGCAGTACTTC; V: TRBV7-8; size: .; D: TRBD2; J: TRBJ2-7
CDR3: CASSSSFTQYF; DNA: TGTGCCAGCAGCTCCTCTTTTACGCAGTATTTT; V: TRBV7-2; size: .; D: .; J: TRBJ2-3
CDR3: CATRPKESSSRSAFF; DNA: TGTGCCACCAGACCCAAAGAAAGCAGCTCTAGGAGCGCTTTCTTT; V: TRBV5-8; size: .; D: .; J: TRBJ1-1
CDR3: CASSQAPGELFF; DNA: TGTGCCAGCAGCCAGGCACCCGGGGAGCTGTTTTTT; V: TRBV5-6; size: .; D: .; J: TRBJ2-2
CDR3: CASSPADNYGYTF; DNA: TGTGCCAGCAGCCCCGCAGATAACTATGGCTACACCTTC; V: TRBV7-2; size: .; D: .; J: TRBJ1-2
CDR3: CASSLDRGAAYEQYF; DNA: TGTGCCAGCAGCTTAGACAGGGGAGCTGCCTACGAGCAGTACTTC; V: TRBV7-2; size: .; D: TRBD1; J: TRBJ2-7
CDR3: CASSPGLLNTGELFF; DNA: TGTGCCAGCAGCCCCGGACTACTCAACACCGGGGAGCTGTTTTTT; V: TRBV28; size: .; D: .; J: TRBJ2-2
CDR3: CASSEGWDQFF; DNA: TGCGCCAGCAGTGAGGGGTGGGATCAGTTCTTC; V: TRBV10-2; size: .; D: .; J: TRBJ2-1
CDR3: CASSLAQIYEQYF; DNA: TGTGCCAGCAGCTTAGCACAAATCTACGAGCAGTACTTC; V: TRBV11-2; size: .; D: .; J: TRBJ2-7
CDR3: CASSPDTGRNEQFF; DNA: TGTGCCAGCAGCCCAGATACAGGGCGCAATGAGCAGTTCTTC; V: TRBV11-2; size: .; D: .; J: TRBJ2-1
CDR3: CASSLVPRTSGRIQETQYF; DNA: TGTGCCAGCAGCTTAGTCCCGCGGACTAGCGGGAGGATACAAGAGACCCAGTACTTC; V: TRBV7-2; size: .; D: TRBD2; J: TRBJ2-5
CDR3: CASSGEVWTEAFF; DNA: TGTGCCAGCAGTGGTGAGGTATGGACTGAAGCTTTCTTT; V: TRBV6-1; size: .; D: .; J: TRBJ1-1
CDR3: CASSSLAGGPATSSYNEQFF; DNA: TGTGCCAGCAGTTCGCTAGCGGGAGGGCCCGCGACAAGCTCCTACAATGAGCAGTTCTTC; V: TRBV27; size: .; D: TRBD2; J: TRBJ2-1
CDR3: CASSLDGPNTEAFF; DNA: TGTGCCAGCAGCCTGGACGGCCCGAACACTGAAGCTTTCTTT; V: TRBV5-6; size: .; D: .; J: TRBJ1-1
CDR3: CASSLSGGNYYGYTF; DNA: TGTGCCAGCAGCTTGAGTGGCGGAAATTACTATGGCTACACCTTC; V: TRBV5-6; size: .; D: .; J: TRBJ1-2
CDR3: CARGRVRYGYTF; DNA: TGCGCCAGAGGACGGGTAAGGTATGGCTACACCTTC; V: TRBV10-1; size: .; D: .; J: TRBJ1-2
CDR3: CASSRLSGFTF; DNA: TGTGCCAGCAGCCGACTTTCGGGGTTCACCTTC; V: TRBV5-8; size: .; D: .; J: TRBJ1-2
CDR3: CASSSYGQGTEAFF; DNA: TGTGCCAGCAGCTCATATGGACAGGGTACTGAAGCTTTCTTT; V: TRBV7-2; size: .; D: TRBD1; J: TRBJ1-1
CDR3: CASSLGIQPQETQYF; DNA: TGTGCCAGCAGTTTGGGGATCCAGCCGCAAGAGACCCAGTACTTC; V: TRBV28; size: once; D: .; J: TRBJ2-5
CDR3: CATSRERDRGNQPQHF; DNA: TGTGCCACCAGCAGAGAACGGGACAGGGGCAATCAGCCCCAGCATTTT; V: TRBV15; size: .; D: TRBD1; J: TRBJ1-5
CDR3: CASSVRGNSPLHF; DNA: TGTGCCAGCAGCGTAAGGGGAAATTCACCCCTCCACTTT; V: TRBV9; size: few; D: .; J: TRBJ1-6
CDR3: CAISGQGAPTDTQYF; DNA: TGTGCCATCAGCGGACAGGGGGCGCCCACAGATACGCAGTATTTT; V: TRBV10-3; size: .; D: TRBD1; J: TRBJ2-3
CDR3: CASSIAVGGTAVRSDGYTF; DNA: TGTGCCAGTAGTATAGCCGTAGGGGGGACGGCAGTGCGGTCAGATGGCTACACCTTC; V: TRBV19; size: .; D: .; J: TRBJ1-2
CDR3: CASSLIGDGPYEQYF; DNA: TGTGCCAGCAGCTTGATCGGGGACGGACCCTACGAGCAGTACTTC; V: TRBV7-9; size: .; D: .; J: TRBJ2-7
CDR3: CASRKQGRTLQETQYF; DNA: TGTGCCAGCAGAAAACAGGGGAGGACCCTCCAAGAGACCCAGTACTTC; V: TRBV5-8; size: .; D: .; J: TRBJ2-5
CDR3: CASSVRTSGASNEQFF; DNA: TGTGCCAGCAGCGTTAGGACTAGCGGTGCTTCTAATGAGCAGTTCTTC; V: TRBV7-3; size: .; D: TRBD2; J: TRBJ2-1
CDR3: CASTSTPRTRSYEQYF; DNA: TGCGCCAGCACCTCCACCCCCCGGACCCGATCCTACGAGCAGTACTTC; V: TRBV10-2; size: .; D: .; J: TRBJ2-7
CDR3: CASSLGSFSFEETQYF; DNA: TGTGCCAGCAGCTTAGGAAGTTTTAGCTTCGAGGAGACCCAGTACTTC; V: TRBV5-4; size: .; D: .; J: TRBJ2-5
CDR3: CASSLEGVYGYTF; DNA: TGCGCCAGCAGCTTGGAGGGAGTTTATGGCTACACCTTC; V: TRBV5-1; size: .; D: .; J: TRBJ1-2
CDR3: CASSLSTSGRTDTQYF; DNA: TGTGCCAGCAGCTTATCGACTAGCGGGAGAACAGATACGCAGTATTTT; V: TRBV11-2; size: .; D: TRBD2; J: TRBJ2-3
CDR3: CASSLAGGRGDTQYF; DNA: TGCGCCAGCAGCTTGGCTGGCGGTCGGGGGGATACGCAGTATTTT; V: TRBV5-1; size: once; D: .; J: TRBJ2-3
CDR3: CASSLQQGTTEAFF; DNA: TGTGCCAGCAGCTTACAACAGGGGACCACTGAAGCTTTCTTT; V: TRBV11-2; size: .; D: TRBD1; J: TRBJ1-1
CDR3: CATSTPTEAFF; DNA: TGTGCCACCAGCACCCCAACTGAAGCTTTCTTT; V: TRBV15; size: .; D: .; J: TRBJ1-1
CDR3: CARELTPRRLVGSGELFF; DNA: TGTGCCAGGGAGCTTACCCCCCGTAGACTAGTAGGTTCCGGGGAGCTGTTTTTT; V: TRBV7-2; size: .; D: .; J: TRBJ2-2
CDR3: CASSPYTGGAIYNEQFF; DNA: TGTGCCAGCAGCCCCTATACGGGAGGGGCAATTTACAATGAGCAGTTCTTC; V: TRBV7-3; size: .; D: TRBD2; J: TRBJ2-1
CDR3: CASSSGTSGYGANVLTF; DNA: TGTGCCAGCAGCTCCGGGACTAGCGGGTATGGGGCCAACGTCCTGACTTTC; V: TRBV7-6; size: .; D: TRBD2; J: TRBJ2-6
CDR3: CASSTGTGYAEAFF; DNA: TGTGCCAGCAGTACCGGGACAGGGTACGCTGAAGCTTTCTTT; V: TRBV2; size: .; D: TRBD1; J: TRBJ1-1
CDR3: CASSLSPPRGPYGYTF; DNA: TGTGCCAGCAGTTTATCGCCCCCCAGGGGCCCCTATGGCTACACCTTC; V: TRBV27; size: .; D: .; J: TRBJ1-2
CDR3: CASSTRQGAGEQFF; DNA: TGTGCCAGTAGTACCAGACAGGGTGCGGGTGAGCAGTTCTTC; V: TRBV19; size: .; D: TRBD1; J: TRBJ2-1
CDR3: CASSFARTLNEKLFF; DNA: TGTGCCAGCAGTTTTGCGAGGACTCTTAATGAAAAACTGTTTTTT; V: TRBV7-9; size: .; D: .; J: TRBJ1-4
CDR3: CASSLEYSTDTQYF; DNA: TGTGCCAGCAGCTTAGAGTATAGCACAGATACGCAGTATTTT; V: TRBV7-9; size: .; D: .; J: TRBJ2-3
CDR3: CSGQIGDNTGELFF; DNA: TGCAGCGGCCAGATAGGTGATAACACCGGGGAGCTGTTTTTT; V: TRBV29-1; size: .; D: .; J: TRBJ2-2
CDR3: CASRQTGTYEQYF; DNA: TGTGCCAGCAGGCAGACCGGGACCTACGAGCAGTACTTC; V: TRBV11-2; size: .; D: .; J: TRBJ2-7
CDR3: CASSQEGTESPYEQYF; DNA: TGCGCCAGCAGCCAAGAAGGGACAGAGAGCCCCTACGAGCAGTACTTC; V: TRBV4-1; size: .; D: TRBD1; J: TRBJ2-7
CDR3: CASSPPNDQGKLFF; DNA: TGCGCCAGCAGCCCCCCAAACGACCAAGGAAAACTGTTTTTT; V: TRBV5-1; size: .; D: .; J: TRBJ1-4
CDR3: CASSQAGQGAAEAFF; DNA: TGCGCCAGCAGCCAGGCAGGCCAGGGGGCGGCTGAAGCTTTCTTT; V: TRBV4-1; size: .; D: TRBD1; J: TRBJ1-1
CDR3: CASSLEGQPYGYTF; DNA: TGTGCCAGCAGCTTAGAGGGACAACCTTATGGCTACACCTTC; V: TRBV7-2; size: .; D: .; J: TRBJ1-2
CDR3: CASSPGVGGYTF; DNA: TGTGCCAGCAGCCCGGGCGTAGGTGGCTACACCTTC; V: TRBV7-8; size: .; D: .; J: TRBJ1-2
CDR3: CASSLDRGVNTEAFF; DNA: TGTGCCAGCAGTTTAGACAGGGGGGTGAACACTGAAGCTTTCTTT; V: TRBV28; size: .; D: TRBD1; J: TRBJ1-1
CDR3: CASSHGTGELFF; DNA: TGTGCCAGCAGCCATGGCACCGGGGAGCTGTTTTTT; V: TRBV5-4; size: .; D: .; J: TRBJ2-2
CDR3: CASSETWSSYNEQFF; DNA: TGTGCCAGCAGTGAAACTTGGAGCTCCTACAATGAGCAGTTCTTC; V: TRBV6-1; size: .; D: .; J: TRBJ2-1
CDR3: CASSLLAGLTNAGDTQYF; DNA: TGTGCCAGCAGCTTGCTAGCGGGGCTTACCAACGCGGGAGATACGCAGTATTTT; V: TRBV11-1; size: .; D: TRBD2; J: TRBJ2-3
CDR3: CASSPVEREISTDTQYF; DNA: TGTGCCAGCTCACCTGTGGAACGGGAGATTAGCACAGATACGCAGTATTTT; V: TRBV18; size: .; D: .; J: TRBJ2-3